This T cell receptor beta chain was recovered during a study of identical twins. Study-wide points: Cord blood's abundant beta clonotypes had fewer insertions, unlike memory repertoires.

This clonotype turned up a few times. The antigen is undetermined. TCRdb reprocessed the 5' RACE reads with MiXCR, giving one entry per CDR3 protein. Among hundreds of thousands of distinct CDR3 sequences listed, 9% to 15% were seen once. Germline values: CDR1 MDHEN, CDR2 SYDVKM. Trimming pared 4 bases from V and 5 bases from J, leaving 9 bases between. The CDR3 is 14 residues long. These data were also filed under a second study, of yellow fever vaccine responses in identical twins.

Material: PBMCs. The sequence was collected from a young woman in good health. The V gene is TRBV28, the J gene TRBJ2-6; unclear D gene. CDR3 coding DNA: TGTGCCAGCAGTTCCGAAGCCCGGGCCAACGTCCTGACTTTC. As protein: CASSSEARANVLTF.